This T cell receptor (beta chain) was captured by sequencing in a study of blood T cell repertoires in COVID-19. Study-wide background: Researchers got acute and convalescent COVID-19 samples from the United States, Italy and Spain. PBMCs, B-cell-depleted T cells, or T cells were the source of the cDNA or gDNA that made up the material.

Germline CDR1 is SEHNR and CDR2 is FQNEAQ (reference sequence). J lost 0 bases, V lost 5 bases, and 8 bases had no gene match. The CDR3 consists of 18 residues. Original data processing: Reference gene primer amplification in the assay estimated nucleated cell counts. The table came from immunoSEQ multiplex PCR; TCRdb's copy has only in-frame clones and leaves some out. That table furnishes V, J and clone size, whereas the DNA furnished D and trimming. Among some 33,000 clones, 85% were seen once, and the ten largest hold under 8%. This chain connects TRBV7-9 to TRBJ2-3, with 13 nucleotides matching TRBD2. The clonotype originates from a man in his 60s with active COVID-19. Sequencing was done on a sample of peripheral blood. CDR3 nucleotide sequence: TGTGCCAGCAGCCTACCGGGACTAGCGGGGAAAAGCACAGATACGCAGTATTTT. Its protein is CASSLPGLAGKSTDTQYF.